The source of this TCR beta chain is a study of blood T cell repertoires in COVID-19. Study-wide background: Samples of COVID-19 (acute and convalescent) were obtained from the United States, Italy and Spain. T cells, B-cell-depleted T cells, or PBMCs supplied cDNA or gDNA.

Source study methods: Reference gene primer amplification gave estimated nucleated cell counts. Profiled with immunoSEQ multiplex PCR; TCRdb holds only in-frame clones, not every one. That table supplies the V and J calls and clone size; D and trimming were determined from the DNA. This repertoire shows 150,000 to 200,000 clones, around 79% found once; its top ten account for more than 9.5%. Two negative PCRs, clearance, or symptom resolution were required of recovered Cohort 3 donors. The CDR3 length is 13 residues. The V end was cut by 3 bases, the J end by 3 bases, with 11 bases between. Germline assignment: CDR1 DFQATT and CDR2 SNEGSKA (reference sequence).

This TCR was recovered from a man aged 50-60 years who had recovered from COVID-19. The J gene is TRBJ1-1, the V gene TRBV20-1; D ambiguous. Material for sequencing was PBMCs or T cells enriched from blood (not recorded which). CDR3 residues: CSASRYRDTEAFF. In DNA, the CDR3 is TGCAGTGCTAGTCGGTATCGGGACACTGAAGCTTTCTTT.